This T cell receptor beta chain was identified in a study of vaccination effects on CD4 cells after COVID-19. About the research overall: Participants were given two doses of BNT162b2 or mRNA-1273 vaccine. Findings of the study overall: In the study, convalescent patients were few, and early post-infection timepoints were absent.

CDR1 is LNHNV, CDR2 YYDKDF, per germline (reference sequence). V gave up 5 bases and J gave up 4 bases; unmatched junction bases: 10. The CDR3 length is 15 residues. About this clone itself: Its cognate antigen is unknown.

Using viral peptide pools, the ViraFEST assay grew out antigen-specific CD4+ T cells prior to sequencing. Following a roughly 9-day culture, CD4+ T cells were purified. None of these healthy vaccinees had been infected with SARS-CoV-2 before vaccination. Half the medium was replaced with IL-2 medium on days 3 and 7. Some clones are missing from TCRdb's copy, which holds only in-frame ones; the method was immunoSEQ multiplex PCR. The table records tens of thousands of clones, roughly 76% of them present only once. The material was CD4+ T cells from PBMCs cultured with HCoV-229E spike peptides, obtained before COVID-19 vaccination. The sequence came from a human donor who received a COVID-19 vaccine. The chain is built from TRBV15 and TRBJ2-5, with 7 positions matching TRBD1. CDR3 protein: CATSRRTGLLETQYF. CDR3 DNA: TGTGCCACCAGCCGAAGGACAGGTCTCTTAGAGACCCAGTACTTC.